The present T cell receptor beta chain was sequenced within a study of regulatory T cells in long-lasting Graves disease. At the level of the study: Graves' patients, newly diagnosed, had taken antithyroid drugs under 3 months. General observations from the study: TCR diversity was lower in persistent than newly diagnosed Graves' disease.

The authors built TCR beta libraries using iRepertoire HTBI primers and Arm-PCR of CDR3 regions. From the multiplex PCR reads, TCRdb called clonotypes with MiXCR, one entry per CDR3 protein. The sample records about 470,000 distinct CDR3 sequences, roughly 16% being singletons. Regarding time point: newly diagnosed GD, antithyroid drugs for less than 3 months. From PBMCs, RNA was extracted and then used to make the TCR library. Comment on this clonotype: Its specificity is not known.

The CDR3 runs to 15 residues. V was cut by 2 bases and J by 5 bases, with 13 bases left in between. Germline V lookup: CDR1 MNHEY, CDR2 SVGEGT. These data also formed part of another study, on T cells in Graves' hyperthyroidism and ophthalmopathy. From that report: Patients having uncontrolled infection, another autoimmune disease, pregnancy or lactation were not included. The study used the HTBI primer set for a first-round RT-PCR of the TCR CDR3.

Material: peripheral blood mononuclear cells (PBMCs), obtained at new diagnosis, from a patient treated with antithyroid drugs. The chain carries TRBV6-2 or TRBV6-3 and TRBJ2-1; possible D gene TRBD1, 6 bases. The clonotype originates from a man aged 40-49 years with Graves disease. The CDR3 nucleotides are TGTGCCAGCAGTTACGACAGGACCCCAAACAATGAGCAGTTCTTC. This sequence encodes CASSYDRTPNNEQFF.